The 30 T cell receptor beta chains reported below all come from one sample, sequenced in a study of T cell responses to AZD1222 COVID-19 vaccine. Here immunoSEQ multiplex PCR was the method, and the copy in TCRdb shows in-frame clones only, minus some. The table records 150,000 to 200,000 clones, roughly 92% of them present only once. Sequencing was performed on peripheral blood, taken 28 days after the second AZD1222 dose. The receptors shown here come from an adult who received the AZD1222 COVID-19 vaccine.

V and J are TRBV19 and TRBJ2-1; D is possibly TRBD1 (5 bases). CDR1 LNHDA and CDR2 SQIVND come from the germline V gene (reference sequence). The CDR3 loop spans 15 amino acids. The V end lost 2 bases, the J end lost 0 bases, and 8 bases lay between the germline ends. CDR3 protein: CASSIKGDSYNEQFF. The CDR3 DNA is TGTGCCAGTAGTATAAAAGGGGACTCCTACAATGAGCAGTTCTTC.

As DNA, the CDR3 is TGTGCCAGCAGTTTTATTGGGGAGGGAAGCAATCAGCCCCAGCATTTT. Translation gives CASSFIGEGSNQPQHF. The rearrangement joins TRBV6-2 or TRBV6-3 to TRBJ1-5; D not certain. Trimming stripped 4 bases from V and 1 base from J, with 14 bases between. Germline CDR1 is MNHEY and CDR2 is SVGEGT. This CDR3 spans 16 amino acids.

DNA for the CDR3: TGTGCCAGCAGCTGGGTGACAGCGAACACCGGGGAGCTGTTTTTT. Protein: CASSWVTANTGELFF. This chain joins TRBV7-2 and TRBJ2-2; TRBD1 might be the D (5 bases). Per germline, CDR1 SGHTA and CDR2 FQGNSA. V was clipped by 4 bases and J by 0 bases, with 9 bases between them. CDR3 length equals 15 residues.

The chain couples TRBV7-9 to TRBJ1-6; 7 nucleotides line up with TRBD1. The CDR3 has 15 residues. Germline V gene sequence: CDR1 SEHNR, CDR2 FQNEAQ (reference sequence). The V segment lost 5 bases and the J segment 4 bases; nucleotides outside the gene matches: 5. The CDR3 spells CASSPGTEYNSPLHF. The CDR3 coding sequence is TGTGCCAGCAGCCCGGGGACAGAATATAATTCACCCCTCCACTTT.

The chain combines TRBV3-1 (or the pseudogene TRBV3-2) with TRBJ2-3; no reliable D call. Trimming removed 0 bases at V and 1 base at J, with 8 bases between. This CDR3 is built from 15 residues. Germline V gene lookup returns CDR1 LGHDT and CDR2 YNNKEL (reference sequence). This chain's CDR3 is CASSQDVGGTDTQYF. CDR3 coding DNA: TGTGCCAGCAGCCAAGACGTGGGTGGCACAGATACGCAGTATTTT.

The chain combines TRBV3-1 (or the pseudogene TRBV3-2) with TRBJ2-1; TRBD1 might be the D (5 bases). CDR1 is LGHDT and CDR2 is YNNKEL in the germline V gene (reference sequence). CDR3 size: 16 residues. With 0 bases removed from V and 6 bases from J, the gap between germline ends came to 15 bases. CDR3 nucleotides: TGTGCCAGCAGCCAAGAGGGGCTACGGTTGACCAATGAGCAGTTCTTC. Translation gives CASSQEGLRLTNEQFF.

The chain links TRBV6-6 to TRBJ1-2; 7 nucleotides align to TRBD1. The CDR3 loop spans 15 amino acids. Germline assignment: CDR1 MNHNY and CDR2 SVGAGI (reference sequence). V lost 1 base to trimming and J lost 7 bases; unmatched junction nucleotides: 9. As DNA, the CDR3 is TGTGCCAGCAGTTACTTCTTCGACAGGGAGGGTGGCTACACCTTC. Encoded protein: CASSYFFDREGGYTF.

This clone was seen just once. The chain couples TRBV5-1 to TRBJ1-2; 7 nucleotides align to TRBD1. The J segment lost 7 bases and the V segment lost 8 bases, leaving 8 bases of the junction unmatched. CDR3 length: 12 residues. Germline assignment: CDR1 SGHRS and CDR2 YFSETQ. CDR3 protein: CASPKDRVGYTF. Here the CDR3 DNA reads TGCGCCAGTCCTAAAGACAGGGTTGGCTACACCTTC.

This rearrangement joins TRBV11-3 to TRBJ2-1, with D uncertain. Germline V gives CDR1 SGHNT, CDR2 YENEEA. CDR3 length: 15 residues. The V gene lost 1 base and the J gene lost 2 bases, with 9 bases spanning the gap. The CDR3 nucleotides read TGTGCCAGCAGCTTAGTACCCGCTCCCTACAATGAGCAGTTCTTC. Translation: CASSLVPAPYNEQFF.

The gene calls are TRBV27 and TRBJ2-1, with unresolved D. The CDR3 runs 14 residues. V lost 3 bases, J lost 6 bases, and 12 bases lay in between. The germline gives CDR1 MNHEY, CDR2 SMNVEV (reference sequence). CDR3 in amino acids: CASSLESPGNEQFF. CDR3 bases: TGTGCCAGCAGTTTGGAGTCGCCCGGCAATGAGCAGTTCTTC.

The chain is built from TRBV5-1 and TRBJ2-1; the D is unclear. Germline CDR1 and CDR2: SGHRS and YFSETQ. The V gene lost 4 bases and the J gene lost 3 bases, with 11 bases spanning the gap. CDR3 length: 14 amino acids. The DNA for the CDR3 is TGCGCCAGCAGCCCCGCCCAAGACTACAATGAGCAGTTCTTC. Its translation is CASSPAQDYNEQFF.

The gene calls are TRBV9 and TRBJ2-7; TRBD1 matches at 8 bases. Germline lookup yields CDR1 SGDLS and CDR2 YYNGEE. This CDR3 is built from 15 residues. The V and J ends lost 2 bases and 4 bases, in that order; junction bases with no gene match: 8. CDR3 in DNA: TGTGCCAGCAGCGTCGGACAGGGCGCCGGGTACGAGCAGTACTTC. Encoded protein: CASSVGQGAGYEQYF.

The chain has TRBV3-1 (or the pseudogene TRBV3-2) and TRBJ2-1; D is uncertain. The CDR3 runs 14 residues. Germline loops: CDR1 LGHDT, CDR2 YNNKEL (reference sequence). V lost 1 base, J lost 9 bases, and 13 bases lay in between. The CDR3 here is CASSQGLEVSEQFF. CDR3 sequence (DNA): TGTGCCAGCAGCCAAGGTTTAGAAGTTAGTGAGCAGTTCTTC.

J is TRBJ1-1 and V is TRBV5-1; no clear D gene. The CDR3 consists of 15 residues. Germline CDR1 is SGHRS and CDR2 is YFSETQ. Deletions cut 0 bases from V and 5 bases from J, with 14 bases between. The CDR3 sequence: CASSLDSGGRTEAFF. As DNA, the CDR3 is TGCGCCAGCAGCTTGGATTCGGGTGGGAGGACTGAAGCTTTCTTT.

This rearrangement joins TRBV19 to TRBJ1-5, with a weak D call TRBD1 (6 bases). Germline values: CDR1 LNHDA, CDR2 SQIVND (reference sequence). The V and J ends lost 2 bases and 4 bases respectively, with 21 bases between them. CDR3 length equals 18 residues. Written as DNA, the CDR3 is TGTGCCAGTAGTATAAACGGCGGGCGAGGCAGGGGTAATCAGCCCCAGCATTTT. It yields the protein CASSINGGRGRGNQPQHF.

V and J are TRBV7-9 and TRBJ2-1; D may be TRBD1 or TRBD2 (5 bases each). Germline V CDR1 and CDR2: SEHNR, FQNEAQ (reference sequence). V lost 5 bases to trimming and J lost 4 bases, with 12 bases between them. The CDR3 is 14 residues long. CDR3 sequence reads: CASSRDQRYNEQFF. DNA of the CDR3: TGTGCCAGCAGCAGGGACCAGCGATACAATGAGCAGTTCTTC.

The rearrangement uses TRBV7-2 and TRBJ1-6; 9 bases are shared with TRBD1. The V gene end was trimmed by 3 bases and the J gene end by 7 bases; junction bases not matched to a gene: 4. The germline CDR1 and CDR2 sequences are SGHTA and FQGNSA. The CDR3 has 15 residues. The CDR3 spells CASSLGQGSNSPLHF. CDR3 DNA sequence: TGTGCCAGCAGCTTGGGACAGGGTTCAAATTCACCCCTCCACTTT.

This chain joins TRBV27 and TRBJ1-2; 8 bases fit TRBD1. The germline CDR1 and CDR2 sequences are MNHEY and SMNVEV (reference sequence). The junction had 4 bases not matched to a gene; V was cut back by 3 bases and J by 7 bases. The CDR3 is 13 residues long. CDR3: CASSFDRGSGYTF. The CDR3 DNA reads TGTGCCAGCAGTTTCGACAGGGGCTCTGGCTACACCTTC.

This chain links TRBV29-1 with TRBJ2-7, with 10 bases aligning to TRBD2. There are 15 residues in the CDR3. Germline CDR1 reads SQVTM; CDR2 reads ANQGSEA. V shed 0 bases and J 3 bases; nucleotides not matched to a gene: 5. The CDR3 is CSVEEGTSENYEQYF. CDR3 DNA: TGCAGCGTTGAAGAAGGGACTAGCGAAAACTACGAGCAGTACTTC.

This clone appeared once. The V gene is TRBV9, the J gene TRBJ2-1; the match to TRBD2 covers 8 bases. J was trimmed by 9 bases and V by 2 bases; bases with no gene match: 10. Germline V gene sequence: CDR1 SGDLS, CDR2 YYNGEE. CDR3 length: 15 amino acids. The CDR3 DNA follows: TGTGCCAGCAGCGTCGGAGCGGGAGACGCTAGTGAGCAGTTCTTC. Its protein product is CASSVGAGDASEQFF.

This chain's CDR3 is CASSQVPADRDEQYF. Here the CDR3 DNA reads TGTGCCAGCAGCCAAGTTCCAGCGGATAGAGACGAGCAGTACTTC. The chain uses TRBV4-2 and TRBJ2-7; D is possibly TRBD2 (5 bases). The CDR3 contains 15 residues. Between the trimmed V and J ends, which lost 1 base and 5 bases, there was a span of 15 bases. CDR1 LGHNA and CDR2 YNFKEQ come from the germline V gene.

This sequence joins TRBV5-1 and TRBJ2-1; D is unclear. CDR3 length equals 16 residues. The ends were cut back, 3 bases at V and 0 bases at J, with 13 bases in the middle. The germline CDR1 and CDR2 sequences are SGHRS and YFSETQ. The DNA of the CDR3 is TGCGCCAGCAGCTCGGCTTCCCGGAGCTCCTACAATGAGCAGTTCTTC. Its translation: CASSSASRSSYNEQFF. Using reference TRBV5-1 and TRBJ2-1 for the parts outside the CDR3, the full variable domain is KAGVTQTPRYLIKTRGQQVTLSCSPISGHRSVSWYQQTPGQGLQFLFEYFSETQRNKGNFPGRFSGRQFSNSRSEMNVSTLELGDSALYLCASSSASRSSYNEQFFGPGTRLTVL.

This clone was seen more than once but under ten times. The chain recombines TRBV6-4 with TRBJ2-3; a possible D gene is TRBD2 (6 bases). Per germline, CDR1 MRHNA and CDR2 SNTAGT. Trimming removed 4 bases from V and 0 bases from J, with 8 bases in between. The CDR3 runs to 14 residues. This CDR3 is CASSAGGSTDTQYF. The CDR3 nucleotides are TGTGCCAGCAGTGCCGGGGGAAGCACAGATACGCAGTATTTT.

This clone appeared a single time. The V call is TRBV14, the J call TRBJ1-2, with TRBD1 as a possible D gene (5 bases). V shed 4 bases and J shed 8 bases, with 11 bases lying between them. Germline V gene lookup returns CDR1 SGHDN and CDR2 FVKESK. CDR3 length equals 12 residues. The CDR3 loop is CASSLGRGGYTF. The CDR3 nucleotides read TGTGCCAGCAGCCTCGGGAGGGGAGGCTACACCTTC. Full variable domain (missing parts from reference TRBV14 and TRBJ1-2): EAGVTQFPSHSVIEKGQTVTLRCDPISGHDNLYWYRRVMGKEIKFLLHFVKESKQDESGMPNNRFLAERTGGTYSTLKVQPAELEDSGVYFCASSLGRGGYTFGSGTRLTVV.

This clone came up once. The chain joins TRBV2 to TRBJ2-7; tentatively, D is TRBD1 (5 bases). CDR3 length: 12 amino acids. The germline V gene has CDR1 SNHLY and CDR2 FYNNEI. V was pared by 3 bases and J by 3 bases, with 6 bases between. The CDR3 coding sequence is TGTGCCAGCAGTGAGGACAACTACGAGCAGTACTTC. Translating gives CASSEDNYEQYF.

The chain combines TRBV19 with TRBJ1-1; 9 bases map to TRBD1. V was clipped by 5 bases and J by 11 bases; unmatched bases: 18. Germline loops: CDR1 LNHDA, CDR2 SQIVND (reference sequence). The CDR3 consists of 16 residues. The CDR3 sequence is CASSAGQGLPRTVAFF. For the CDR3, the DNA is TGTGCCAGTAGTGCGGGACAGGGACTTCCGCGGACGGTGGCTTTCTTT.

This clone was recorded once. This chain connects TRBV20-1 to TRBJ2-7; D may be TRBD1 or TRBD2 (5 bases each). Trimming pared 3 bases from V and 4 bases from J, leaving 10 bases between. This CDR3 comprises 12 residues. Germline V gene lookup returns CDR1 DFQATT and CDR2 SNEGSKA (reference sequence). The CDR3, as DNA: TGCAGTGCTAGTCGGGACGGGTACGAGCAGTACTTC. Translating gives CSASRDGYEQYF.

The chain links TRBV5-1 to TRBJ2-1; 13 bases are shared with TRBD2. The CDR3 consists of 16 residues. Germline CDR1 and CDR2: SGHRS and YFSETQ. With V trimmed by 6 bases and J by 9 bases, 12 bases remained unmatched. The CDR3 loop is CASTQITSGRASEQFF. The CDR3 DNA reads TGCGCCAGCACCCAGATAACTAGCGGGAGGGCCAGTGAGCAGTTCTTC.

V and J are TRBV6-5 and TRBJ1-1; maybe TRBD1 (6 bases). The CDR3 covers 11 residues. Germline values: CDR1 MNHEY, CDR2 SVGAGI. Trimming took 6 bases from V and 8 from J, leaving 10 bases between them. CDR3: CASSHDREAFF. In DNA, the CDR3 is TGTGCCAGCAGCCACGACAGGGAAGCTTTCTTT.

The chain links TRBV19 to TRBJ1-4; 7 bases agree with TRBD1. The germline V gene has CDR1 LNHDA and CDR2 SQIVND (reference sequence). Trimming cost V 5 bases and J 8 bases; bases outside gene matches: 8. CDR3 size: 14 residues. The CDR3 reads CASSPGTAGEKLFF. The CDR3 DNA is TGTGCCAGTAGTCCCGGGACAGCGGGAGAAAAACTGTTTTTT. The variable domain in full, completed from reference TRBV19 and TRBJ1-4, reads DGGITQSPKYLFRKEGQNVTLSCEQNLNHDAMYWYRQDPGQGLRLIYYSQIVNDFQKGDIAEGYSVSREKKESFPLTVTSAQKNPTAFYLCASSPGTAGEKLFFGSGTQLSVL.